The clone carrying this T cell receptor (beta chain) was picked up a small number of times. This entry belongs to a study of regulatory T cells in long-lasting Graves disease. The ends were cut back, 1 base at V and 2 bases at J, with 11 bases in the middle. Germline V gene lookup returns CDR1 SGHTA and CDR2 FQGNSA. CDR3 length equals 15 residues. iRepertoire HTBI primers and Arm-PCR of CDR3 regions built TCR beta libraries. TCRdb re-analysed the multiplex PCR reads in MiXCR, keeping a single row per CDR3 protein. The sample includes approximately 400,000 distinct CDR3 sequences, about 15% of them seen just once. Time point defined: newly diagnosed GD, antithyroid drugs for less than 3 months. From PBMCs, RNA was extracted and then used to make the TCR library. This sample was also put to use in a study of T cells in Graves' hyperthyroidism and ophthalmopathy.

The sequence came from a woman between 40 and 55 years old with Graves disease. The sample was peripheral blood mononuclear cells (PBMCs), taken at new diagnosis, from a patient treated with antithyroid drugs. The chain carries TRBV7-2 and TRBJ2-5; D not resolved. The CDR3 reads CASSLGVGRQETQYF. The DNA for the CDR3 is TGTGCCAGCAGCTTAGGGGTAGGCCGACAAGAGACCCAGTACTTC.